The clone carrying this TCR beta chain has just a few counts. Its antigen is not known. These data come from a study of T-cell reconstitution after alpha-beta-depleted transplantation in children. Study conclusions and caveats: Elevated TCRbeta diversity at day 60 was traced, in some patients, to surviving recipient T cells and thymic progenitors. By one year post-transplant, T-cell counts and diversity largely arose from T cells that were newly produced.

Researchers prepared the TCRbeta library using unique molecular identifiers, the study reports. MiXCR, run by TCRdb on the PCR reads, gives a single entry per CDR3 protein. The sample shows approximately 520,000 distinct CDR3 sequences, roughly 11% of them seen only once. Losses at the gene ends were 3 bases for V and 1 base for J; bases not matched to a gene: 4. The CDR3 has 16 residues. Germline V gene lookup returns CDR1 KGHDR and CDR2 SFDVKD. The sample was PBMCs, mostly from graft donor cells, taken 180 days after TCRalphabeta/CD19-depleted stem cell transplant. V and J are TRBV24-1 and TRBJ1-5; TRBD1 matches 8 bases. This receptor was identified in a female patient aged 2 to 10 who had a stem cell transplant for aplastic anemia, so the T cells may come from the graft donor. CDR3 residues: CATSDGDRGSNQPQHF. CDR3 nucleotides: TGTGCCACCAGTGATGGCGACAGGGGAAGCAATCAGCCCCAGCATTTT.